These T cell receptor beta chains were read from a single sample in a study of shared clonotypes between healthy human individuals. Generated by immunoSEQ multiplex PCR, the TCRdb table keeps only in-frame clones and is missing some. The table includes roughly 1,500,000 clones, 98% detected once. Input material: naive CD4+ T cells sorted from blood. The origin of the receptors is a man aged 30-40 years in good health. CDR3s include the opening cysteine and the closing phenylalanine or tryptophan. Fields, in order: J gene, V gene, D gene, CDR3 length, CDR3 protein, CDR3 DNA. A D gene is named only where the DNA matches it firmly.

J: TRBJ2-2; V: TRBV29-1; D: .; length: 11; CDR3: CSGRETGELFF; DNA: TGCAGCGGAAGAGAAACCGGGGAGCTGTTTTTT
J: TRBJ2-3; V: TRBV7-6; D: TRBD2; length: 15; CDR3: CASRLSGSSTDTQYF; DNA: TGTGCCAGCAGACTTAGCGGGAGTAGCACAGATACGCAGTATTTT
J: TRBJ2-7; V: TRBV4-1; D: TRBD2; length: 15; CDR3: CASSQLAGGIYEQYF; DNA: TGCGCCAGCAGCCAATTAGCGGGAGGGATCTACGAGCAGTACTTC
J: TRBJ2-1; V: TRBV28; D: .; length: 15; CDR3: CAIQDPGVTYNEQFF; DNA: TGTGCCATCCAGGACCCAGGGGTAACCTACAATGAGCAGTTCTTC
J: TRBJ2-1; V: TRBV6-6; D: TRBD1; length: 14; CDR3: CASTPDRVKYEQFF; DNA: TGTGCCAGCACCCCGGACAGGGTCAAGTATGAGCAGTTCTTC
J: TRBJ1-1; V: TRBV10-3; D: TRBD1; length: 13; CDR3: CATKTGEDTEAFF; DNA: TGTGCCACGAAGACAGGGGAGGACACTGAAGCTTTCTTT
J: TRBJ2-1; V: TRBV9; D: .; length: 15; CDR3: CASSGGPHNSEEQFF; DNA: TGTGCCAGCAGTGGAGGCCCTCATAACTCCGAGGAGCAGTTCTTC
J: TRBJ2-3; V: TRBV7-2; D: .; length: 11; CDR3: CASSSQRAQDF; DNA: TGTGCCAGCAGCTCACAAAGGGCGCAGGATTTT
J: TRBJ2-3; V: TRBV18; D: .; length: 16; CDR3: CASSPIYGSHTDTQYF; DNA: TGTGCCAGCTCACCGATATACGGGAGTCACACAGATACGCAGTATTTT
J: TRBJ2-5; V: TRBV5-6; D: .; length: 13; CDR3: CASSLTPQETQYF; DNA: TGTGCCAGCAGCTTGACACCCCAAGAGACCCAGTACTTC
J: TRBJ2-7; V: TRBV5-1; D: .; length: 15; CDR3: CASSLLDIGGDEQYF; DNA: TGCGCCAGCAGCTTGTTGGACATCGGAGGGGACGAGCAGTACTTC
J: TRBJ2-7; V: TRBV28; D: .; length: 14; CDR3: CASSFAQEFYEQYF; DNA: TGTGCCAGCAGTTTTGCGCAGGAATTCTACGAGCAGTACTTC
J: TRBJ1-2; V: TRBV18; D: TRBD1; length: 14; CDR3: CASSRGTGEGGYTF; DNA: TGTGCCAGCTCCCGAGGGACAGGGGAAGGCGGCTACACCTTC
J: TRBJ2-7; V: TRBV7-9; D: TRBD2; length: 14; CDR3: CASSPLAGRSEQYF; DNA: TGTGCCAGCAGCCCCCTAGCCGGGAGGAGCGAGCAGTACTTC